This TCR beta chain appears in the sequencing data of a study of identical twins. The ends were cut back, 6 bases at V and 2 bases at J, with 8 bases in the middle. This CDR3 contains 12 residues. The V gene's germline CDR1 is MDHEN and CDR2 SYDVKM. On this clonotype: Its antigen is currently unknown.

Every donor was a healthy Caucasian. TCRdb re-called the 5' RACE reads with MiXCR, one entry per CDR3 protein. The repertoire holds around 95,000 distinct CDR3 sequences, with 5.9% as singletons. Study-level results: Weaker excess twin sharing was seen among beta out-of-frame sequences.

This TCR derives from a woman aged 50 to 60 in good health. Material: memory T cells sorted from blood. The V and J genes are TRBV28 and TRBJ2-7; D is unresolved. CDR3 nucleotide sequence: TGTGCCAGCAGCCGGTGGGCCTACGAGCAGTACTTC. Translated, it gives CASSRWAYEQYF.